This T cell receptor (beta chain) was sequenced for a study of lymphopenia after photon versus proton radiotherapy. General study points: Oligoclonal CD8+ Temra expansion after nadir drove photon patients' diversity drop. Photon-treated patients lost naive T cells and TCR diversity; proton-treated stayed stable.

In germline, CDR1 is SGHRS, CDR2 YFSETQ. The CDR3 is 13 residues long. V was shortened by 4 bases and J by 7 bases, with 12 bases between the two germline ends. Sequencing was performed with immunoSEQ multiplex PCR; in TCRdb, only in-frame clones are kept and a portion is missing. The sample has tens of thousands of clones; around 80% are singletons. As for this clone: The target antigen is unknown.

J is TRBJ2-1 and V is TRBV5-1; D may be TRBD2 (5 bases). The sequencing here drew on peripheral blood, taken from a patient treated with proton-based radiotherapy. This clonotype originated in a man aged 55 to 69 with pancreatic cancer. The CDR3 here is CASSRASGNEQFF. CDR3 sequence (DNA): TGCGCCAGCAGCCGGGCGAGCGGTAATGAGCAGTTCTTC.